One sample yielded the 20 T cell receptor beta chains listed below, sequenced in a study of T cells in Graves' hyperthyroidism and ophthalmopathy. TCR beta CDR3 region amplification was performed from RNA transcripts. TCR CDR3 underwent first-round RT-PCR with the HTBI primer set. Using its own MiXCR run on the multiplex PCR reads, TCRdb lists one record per CDR3 protein. The sample consists of roughly 740,000 distinct CDR3 sequences, 15% to 20% of them appearing once. The sample comprised blood. Receptors were obtained from a young man with Graves' hyperthyroidism.

The V gene is TRBV6-1, the J gene TRBJ1-1; TRBD1 might be the D (6 bases). Germline V gives CDR1 MNHNS, CDR2 SASEGT. This CDR3 region has 14 residues. V dropped 7 bases and J dropped 6 bases, with 18 bases sitting between them. The CDR3 sequence: CASNFGQQGPEAFF. CDR3 DNA sequence: TGTGCCAGCAATTTTGGACAGCAGGGTCCTGAAGCTTTCTTT.

The chain uses TRBV6-1 and TRBJ2-7; 10 nucleotides match TRBD1. The germline V gene encodes CDR1 MNHNS and CDR2 SASEGT. Trimming removed 6 bases from V and 1 base from J; junction bases left unmatched: 9. This CDR3 has 16 amino acids. CDR3 DNA sequence: TGTGCCAGCAGCCCCGGGACAGGGGACCCTTCCTACGAGCAGTACTTC. Translated: CASSPGTGDPSYEQYF.

The V call is TRBV29-1, the J call TRBJ2-1; D not certain. The germline V gene encodes CDR1 SQVTM and CDR2 ANQGSEA. The CDR3 has 15 amino acids. Trimming took off 6 bases at V and 2 bases at J, with 17 bases between the two ends. CDR3 sequence: CSVTRPPGTYNEQFF. The CDR3 DNA sequence: TGCAGCGTCACGCGACCCCCTGGAACCTACAATGAGCAGTTCTTC.

On this clonotype itself: The missing conserved phenylalanine or tryptophan at the end of this CDR3 makes a read error likely. The CDR3 reads CASSSQGPLTNQPQHS. The CDR3 nucleotides are TGTGCCAGCAGTTCACAGGGGCCCCTTACCAATCAGCCCCAGCATTCT. The chain recombines TRBV27 with TRBJ1-5; 7 positions match TRBD1. The V gene's germline CDR1 is MNHEY and CDR2 SMNVEV (reference sequence). V lost 4 bases to trimming and J lost 3 bases; unmatched junction nucleotides: 9. This CDR3 region has 16 residues.

This clonotype was seen only a few times. The V call is TRBV24-1, the J call TRBJ2-5; the D gene is possibly TRBD2 (6 bases). The CDR3 runs to 16 residues. Trimming removed 4 bases from V and 5 bases from J, with 19 bases in between. Germline-derived CDR1 and CDR2 are KGHDR and SFDVKD. The DNA for the CDR3 is TGTGCCACCAGTGACCCAACAGGAGGGGCTCGGGAGACCCAGTACTTC. Its protein is CATSDPTGGARETQYF.

Ten or more counts support this clonotype. The V call is TRBV7-2, the J call TRBJ2-7; 8 positions agree with TRBD1. Germline assignment: CDR1 SGHTA and CDR2 FQGNSA. The CDR3 has 13 amino acids. J was trimmed by 7 bases and V by 5 bases; bases with no gene match: 7. The DNA for the CDR3 is TGTGCCAGCAGCCCGGGACAGGATAGGGAGCAGTACTTC. Protein product: CASSPGQDREQYF.

The table lists this clonotype with many counts. The chain uses TRBV6-5 and TRBJ2-3, with a possible D match to TRBD2 (6 bases). V lost 2 bases, J lost 0 bases, and 12 bases lay in between. The CDR3 runs to 16 residues. CDR1 and CDR2 from the germline V gene are MNHEY and SVGAGI. The CDR3 nucleotides are TGTGCCAGCAGTTACCTGTTAGCGGCCAGCACAGATACGCAGTATTTT. Translated: CASSYLLAASTDTQYF.

This chain joins TRBV4-2 and TRBJ2-7, with D possibly matching TRBD2 (5 bases). V was pared by 0 bases and J by 6 bases, with 15 bases between. CDR3 size: 15 residues. Looked up from germline, CDR1 is LGHNA and CDR2 is YNFKEQ. Written as DNA, the CDR3 is TGTGCCAGCAGCCAAGACGGGAACTGGCCCGGCGAGCAGTACTTC. It encodes CASSQDGNWPGEQYF.

This clonotype was detected only a few times. The chain combines TRBV2 with TRBJ1-5; the match to TRBD1 covers 7 bases. Losses at the gene ends were 1 base for V and 7 bases for J; bases not matched to a gene: 13. CDR1 and CDR2 from the germline V gene are SNHLY and FYNNEI. The CDR3 loop spans 17 amino acids. CDR3 in DNA: TGTGCCAGCAGTGAAGGCCCCTGGGACAGCCGCAGGCAGCCCCAGCATTTT. Translated: CASSEGPWDSRRQPQHF. Drawing the rest from reference TRBV2 and TRBJ1-5, the complete variable domain is EPEVTQTPSHQVTQMGQEVILRCVPISNHLYFYWYRQILGQKVEFLVSFYNNEISEKSEIFDDQFSVERPDGSNFTLKIRSTKLEDSAMYFCASSEGPWDSRRQPQHFGDGTRLSIL.

The chain employs TRBV20-1 and TRBJ2-3, with D uncertain. This CDR3 is 11 amino acids long. Trimming removed 2 bases from V and 4 bases from J, with 4 bases in between. Per the germline V gene, CDR1 is DFQATT and CDR2 is SNEGSKA (reference sequence). Here the CDR3 DNA reads TGCAGTGCTAGATTGGCAGATACGCAGTATTTT. Translating gives CSARLADTQYF.

On this clonotype: A much larger clone lies one base from this, so it may be a read error. This chain connects TRBV6-9 to TRBJ2-1, with 10 bases lining up with TRBD1. V was pared by 4 bases and J by 8 bases, with 2 bases of the junction left unmatched. The CDR3 sequence is 13 residues long. Germline V gene data show CDR1 as MNHGY and CDR2 as SVAAGI. The CDR3 is CASSSDRGYEQFF. The DNA for the CDR3 is TGTGCCAGCAGTTCGGACAGGGGGTATGAGCAGTTCTTC.

This clonotype was counted a few times. The chain links TRBV20-1 to TRBJ2-2; D is tentatively TRBD1 or TRBD2 (6 bases each). V shed 6 bases and J shed 4 bases, with 12 bases lying between them. The CDR3 totals 13 residues. Per the germline V gene, CDR1 is DFQATT and CDR2 is SNEGSKA (reference sequence). The CDR3 sequence: CSAAGHATGELFF. In DNA, the CDR3 is TGCAGTGCCGCGGGACACGCCACCGGGGAGCTGTTTTTT.

This clonotype was seen more than once but under ten times. The J gene is TRBJ2-7, the V gene TRBV11-3; D is possibly TRBD1 or TRBD2 (5 bases each). CDR1 and CDR2 from the germline V gene are SGHNT and YENEEA. V was clipped by 1 base and J by 5 bases, with 12 bases between them. The CDR3 has 14 amino acids. CDR3 coding DNA: TGTGCCAGCAGCTTAGGGGCAGGGAGCCACGAGCAGTACTTC. Its protein product is CASSLGAGSHEQYF.

The chain couples TRBV11-2 to TRBJ2-3; TRBD1 is a possible D gene (6 bases). CDR1 and CDR2 from the germline V gene are SGHAT and FQNNGV. The CDR3 consists of 15 residues. Trimming cost V 2 bases and J 6 bases, with 15 bases left between them. CDR3 DNA sequence: TGTGCCAGCAGCTTATCCCCGCTGAGGGGGGATACGCAGTATTTT. Translating it yields CASSLSPLRGDTQYF.

Points on this clonotype: Possible read error: a much larger clone is one base away. The CDR3 ends on some other residue instead of the conserved phenylalanine or tryptophan, so this is likely a read error. The chain couples TRBV28 to TRBJ2-7; TRBD1 agrees at 9 bases. CDR3 size: 14 residues. The V and J ends lost 5 bases and 3 bases, in that order; junction bases with no gene match: 5. Germline V gene data show CDR1 as MDHEN and CDR2 as SYDVKM. The CDR3 sequence: CASSPRDRDYEQYL. For the CDR3, the DNA is TGTGCCAGCAGTCCTCGGGACAGGGACTACGAGCAGTACCTC.

This clonotype showed up many times. This rearrangement joins TRBV9 to TRBJ2-7, with TRBD2 as a possible D gene (6 bases). In germline, CDR1 is SGDLS, CDR2 YYNGEE. V lost 3 bases to trimming and J lost 2 bases, with 6 bases between them. CDR3 size: 12 residues. DNA of the CDR3: TGTGCCAGCAGCGGCGGGACCTACGAGCAGTACTTC. Residues: CASSGGTYEQYF.

This clonotype was picked up many times. The rearrangement joins TRBV6-1 to TRBJ2-7, with 8 bases that match TRBD1. CDR3 length: 13 amino acids. The V gene's germline CDR1 is MNHNS and CDR2 SASEGT. V lost 5 bases to trimming and J lost 5 bases; unmatched junction nucleotides: 5. This CDR3 is CASSRTGTDEQYF. CDR3 in DNA: TGTGCCAGCAGTCGGACAGGGACGGACGAGCAGTACTTC.

This clonotype was found a few times. This chain joins TRBV19 and TRBJ1-5; no definite D call. CDR1 is LNHDA and CDR2 is SQIVND in the germline V gene (reference sequence). CDR3 length: 16 residues. Deletions cut 4 bases from V and 0 bases from J, with 13 bases between. The CDR3 spells CASSNGKKVSNQPQHF. The CDR3 DNA reads TGTGCCAGTAGTAACGGTAAGAAGGTTAGCAATCAGCCCCAGCATTTT.

Only a few counts were recorded for this clonotype. The CDR3 sequence is CASSESKRGSPYEQYF. The DNA of the CDR3 is TGCGCCAGCAGTGAGTCGAAACGCGGGAGTCCCTACGAGCAGTACTTC. The J gene is TRBJ2-7, the V gene TRBV10-1; 7 nucleotides match TRBD2. Trimming at V came to 0 bases and at J to 2 bases, leaving 7 bases not matched to a gene. The CDR3 loop spans 16 amino acids. Per the germline V gene, CDR1 is WNHNN and CDR2 is SYGVQD (reference sequence).

This clonotype appeared many times. The V and J genes are TRBV11-2 and TRBJ1-1; 7 nucleotides align to TRBD1. V lost 5 bases, J lost 5 bases, and 8 bases stayed unmatched. CDR1 SGHAT and CDR2 FQNNGV come from the germline V gene. The CDR3 runs to 14 residues. The chain's CDR3 is CASSIHPQGTEAFF. The CDR3 nucleotides are TGTGCCAGCAGCATCCATCCACAGGGGACTGAAGCTTTCTTT. Together with reference TRBV11-2 and TRBJ1-1, the CDR3 gives the full variable domain: EAGVAQSPRYKIIEKRQSVAFWCNPISGHATLYWYQQILGQGPKLLIQFQNNGVVDDSQLPKDRFSAERLKGVDSTLKIQPAKLEDSAVYLCASSIHPQGTEAFFGQGTRLTVV.